This entry describes one T cell receptor beta chain. Antigen: not known. From germline, CDR1 is ENHRY and CDR2 SYGVKD. This CDR3 has 15 amino acids. V dropped 4 bases and J dropped 6 bases, with 15 bases sitting between them. The data derive from a study of radiation and T cells in renal cell carcinoma. In the study overall: Nephrectomy followed 15 Gy stereotactic body radiation by 4 weeks. Overall study findings and caveats: From baseline, blood top tumor clonotypes peaked at 2 weeks post-radiation.

TCRdb keeps only in-frame clones here, not all; method: immunoSEQ multiplex PCR. Of around 60,000 clones in the sample, around 77% were seen once. Time point described: blood 2 weeks post-SBRT. Treatment here: 15 Gy SBRT to primary tumor, nephrectomy 4 weeks later. The specimen comprised blood, sampled from a patient whose treatment included radiotherapy and nephrectomy. The genes are TRBV10-3 and TRBJ2-2; D unresolved. The clonotype was recovered from a man aged 60 to 69 with renal cell carcinoma. CDR3 residues: CAISVSGPPSGELFF. As DNA, the CDR3 is TGTGCCATCAGTGTGTCGGGTCCCCCGTCCGGGGAGCTGTTTTTT.